A single T cell receptor (beta chain) is shown here with its context. The data were obtained in a study of Ad26.COV2.S vaccination and SARS-CoV-2 variants. Generated by immunoSEQ multiplex PCR, the TCRdb table keeps only in-frame clones and is missing some. The top ten hold about 1.5% of the sample, which has about half a million clones, roughly nine tenths seen once. Specified treatment: some 19 received Ad26.COV2.S at low or high dose, single or two shots; roughly 5 received placebo; per-sample allocation not given. The samples date from day 63 after the first vaccine or placebo injection. Adults aged 18-55 years in Boston included the donor. The shot given was an Ad26 vector that makes Wuhan-strain SARS-CoV-2 spike. The CDR3 covers 19 residues. Germline V gene sequence: CDR1 MNHEY, CDR2 SVGEGT. V lost 1 base and J lost 3; bases outside the gene matches: 16.

This chain uses TRBV6-2 or TRBV6-3 with TRBJ1-1; 8 nucleotides match TRBD1. The sequences come from peripheral blood, collected in a trial of Ad26.COV2.S vaccine versus placebo. The TCR sequence derives from a person between 18 and 65 years old who received the Ad26.COV2.S COVID-19 vaccine or a placebo. CDR3: CASSYWSGRQGSGYTEAFF. The DNA for the CDR3 is TGTGCCAGCAGTTACTGGTCAGGACGACAGGGGAGTGGATACACTGAAGCTTTCTTT.